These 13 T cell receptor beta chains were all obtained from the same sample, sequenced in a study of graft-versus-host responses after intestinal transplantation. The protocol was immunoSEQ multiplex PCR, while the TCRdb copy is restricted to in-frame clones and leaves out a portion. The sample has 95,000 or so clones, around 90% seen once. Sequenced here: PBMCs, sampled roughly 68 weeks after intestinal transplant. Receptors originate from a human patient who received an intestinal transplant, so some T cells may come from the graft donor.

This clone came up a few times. The CDR3 DNA reads TGTGCCAGCAGTTCTCAGCGGGGCTCCTACAATGAGCAGTTCTTC. Translated, it gives CASSSQRGSYNEQFF. V usage is TRBV27 and J usage is TRBJ2-1, with TRBD2 identical over 7 bases. The CDR3 is 15 amino acids. Germline values: CDR1 MNHEY, CDR2 SMNVEV (reference sequence). V shed 4 bases and J 0 bases; nucleotides not matched to a gene: 3.

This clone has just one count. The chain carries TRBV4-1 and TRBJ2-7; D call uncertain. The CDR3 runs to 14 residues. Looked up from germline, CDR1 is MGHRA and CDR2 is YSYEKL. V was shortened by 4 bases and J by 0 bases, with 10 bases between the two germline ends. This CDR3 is CASSPRRISYEQYF. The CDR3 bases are TGCGCCAGCAGCCCCAGACGTATCTCCTACGAGCAGTACTTC.

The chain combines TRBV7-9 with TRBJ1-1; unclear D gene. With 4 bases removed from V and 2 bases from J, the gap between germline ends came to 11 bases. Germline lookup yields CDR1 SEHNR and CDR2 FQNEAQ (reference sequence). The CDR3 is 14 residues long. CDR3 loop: CASSSFGPNTEAFF. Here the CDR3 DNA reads TGTGCCAGCAGCTCCTTTGGCCCCAACACTGAAGCTTTCTTT.

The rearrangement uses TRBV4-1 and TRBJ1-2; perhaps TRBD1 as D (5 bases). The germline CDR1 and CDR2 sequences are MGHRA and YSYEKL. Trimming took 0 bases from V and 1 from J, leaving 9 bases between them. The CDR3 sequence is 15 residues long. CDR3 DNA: TGCGCCAGCAGCCAAGATCGAGGGGTTAACTATGGCTACACCTTC. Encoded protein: CASSQDRGVNYGYTF.

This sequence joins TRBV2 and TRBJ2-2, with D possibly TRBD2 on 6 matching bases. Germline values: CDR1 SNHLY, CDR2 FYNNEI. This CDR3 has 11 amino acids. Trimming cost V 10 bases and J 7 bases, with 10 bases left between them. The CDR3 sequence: CATRGVGELFF. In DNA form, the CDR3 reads TGTGCCACCCGCGGGGTCGGGGAGCTGTTTTTT.

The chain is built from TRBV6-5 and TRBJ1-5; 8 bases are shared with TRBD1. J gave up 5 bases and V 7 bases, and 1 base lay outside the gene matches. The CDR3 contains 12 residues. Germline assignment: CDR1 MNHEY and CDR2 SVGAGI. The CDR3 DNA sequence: TGTGCCAGCAAGACAGGGGATCAGCCCCAGCATTTT. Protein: CASKTGDQPQHF.

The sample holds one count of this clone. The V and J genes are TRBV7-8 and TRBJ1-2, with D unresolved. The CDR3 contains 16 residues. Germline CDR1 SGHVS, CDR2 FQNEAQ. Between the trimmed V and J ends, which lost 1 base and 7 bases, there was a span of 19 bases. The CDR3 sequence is CASSLVPVIGRSGYTF. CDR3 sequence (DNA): TGTGCCAGCAGCTTAGTGCCAGTGATAGGGCGTAGTGGCTACACCTTC.

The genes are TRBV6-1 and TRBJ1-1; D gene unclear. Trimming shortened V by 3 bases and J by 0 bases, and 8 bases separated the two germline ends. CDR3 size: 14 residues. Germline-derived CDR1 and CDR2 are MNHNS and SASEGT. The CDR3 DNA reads TGTGCCAGCAGTGAGTACTACCTGAACACTGAAGCTTTCTTT. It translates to CASSEYYLNTEAFF.

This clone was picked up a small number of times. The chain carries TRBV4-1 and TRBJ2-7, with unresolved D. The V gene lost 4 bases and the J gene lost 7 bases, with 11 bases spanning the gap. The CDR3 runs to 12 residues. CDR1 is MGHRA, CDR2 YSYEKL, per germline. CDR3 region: CASSLISGEQYF. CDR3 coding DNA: TGCGCCAGCAGCCTAATTTCCGGGGAGCAGTACTTC.

The CDR3 coding sequence is TGCGCCAGCAGCTTGCGGGGTAACGGGGGAGAGACCCAGTACTTC. This sequence encodes CASSLRGNGGETQYF. The gene calls are TRBV5-1 and TRBJ2-5; D may be TRBD2 (6 bases). Germline CDR1 is SGHRS and CDR2 is YFSETQ. The CDR3 totals 15 residues. Trimming stripped 1 base from V and 4 bases from J, with 14 bases between. Full variable domain (rest looked up from reference TRBV5-1 and TRBJ2-5): KAGVTQTPRYLIKTRGQQVTLSCSPISGHRSVSWYQQTPGQGLQFLFEYFSETQRNKGNFPGRFSGRQFSNSRSEMNVSTLELGDSALYLCASSLRGNGGETQYFGPGTRLLVL.

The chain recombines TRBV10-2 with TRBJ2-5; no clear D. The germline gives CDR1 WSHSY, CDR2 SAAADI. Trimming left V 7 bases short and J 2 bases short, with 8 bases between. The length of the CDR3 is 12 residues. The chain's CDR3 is CASTQGQETQYF. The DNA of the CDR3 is TGCGCCAGCACCCAAGGGCAAGAGACCCAGTACTTC.

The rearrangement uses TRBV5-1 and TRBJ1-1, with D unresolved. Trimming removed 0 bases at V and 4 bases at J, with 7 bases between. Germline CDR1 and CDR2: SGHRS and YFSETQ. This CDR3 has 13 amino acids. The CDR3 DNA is TGCGCCAGCAGCTTGGACGGCGGCACTGAAGCTTTCTTT. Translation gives CASSLDGGTEAFF.

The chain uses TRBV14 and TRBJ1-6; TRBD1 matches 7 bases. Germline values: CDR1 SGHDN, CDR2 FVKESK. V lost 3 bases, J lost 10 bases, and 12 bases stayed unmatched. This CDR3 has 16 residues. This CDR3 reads CASSHRNDREDSPLHF. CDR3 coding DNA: TGTGCCAGCAGCCACCGGAACGACAGGGAAGACTCACCCCTCCACTTT.